This T cell receptor beta chain is drawn from a study of shared clonotypes between healthy human individuals. Overall study: CD4 naive and CD4 memory each took three plates per donor, while CD8 naive took two and CD8 memory one. Overall study results and limits: Relative to their counterparts shared across all four donors, non-shared clonotypes exhibited diminished generation probabilities. Rarefaction demonstrated incomplete sorted-subset sequencing despite large depth.

With regard to this clone: The antigen is undetermined.

Naive CD8 cells were CD45RO-negative, positively selected for CCR7, excluding terminally differentiated effector memory CD45RA+ cells. The germline CDR1 and CDR2 sequences are MGHRA and YSYEKL. Trimming removed 2 bases from V and 2 bases from J, with 20 bases in between. The length of the CDR3 is 18 residues. As processed by the authors: With immunoSEQ giving junction-only sequences and no quality scores, filtering differed. TCRdb's table, derived via immunoSEQ multiplex PCR, lists solely in-frame clones and lacks some. V and J calls and clone size are given by that table; D and trimming were obtained from the DNA. The table has some 800,000 clones, roughly 92% seen once.

The sample comprised naive CD8+ T cells sorted from blood. The clonotype comes from a man aged 25 to 40 in good health. The chain combines TRBV4-1 with TRBJ2-3, with D perhaps TRBD2 (7 bases). CDR3 region: CASSQSPLGAGDTDTQYF. CDR3 coding DNA: TGCGCCAGCAGCCAAAGCCCTCTGGGGGCGGGAGACACAGATACGCAGTATTTT.